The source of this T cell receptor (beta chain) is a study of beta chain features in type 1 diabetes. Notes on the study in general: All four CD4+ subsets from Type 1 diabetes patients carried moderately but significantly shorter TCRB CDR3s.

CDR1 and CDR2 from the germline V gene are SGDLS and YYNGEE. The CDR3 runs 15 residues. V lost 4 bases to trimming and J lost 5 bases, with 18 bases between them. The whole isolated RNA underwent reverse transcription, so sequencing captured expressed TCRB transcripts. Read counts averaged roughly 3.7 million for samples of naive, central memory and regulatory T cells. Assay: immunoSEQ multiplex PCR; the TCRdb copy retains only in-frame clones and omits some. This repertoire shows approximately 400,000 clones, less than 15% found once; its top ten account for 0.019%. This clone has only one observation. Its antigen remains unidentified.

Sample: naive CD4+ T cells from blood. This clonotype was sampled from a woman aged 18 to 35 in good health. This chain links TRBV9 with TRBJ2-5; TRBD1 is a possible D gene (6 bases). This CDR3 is CASSPLLGAGETQYF. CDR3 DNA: TGTGCCAGCAGCCCACTGCTGGGGGCCGGCGAGACCCAGTACTTC.